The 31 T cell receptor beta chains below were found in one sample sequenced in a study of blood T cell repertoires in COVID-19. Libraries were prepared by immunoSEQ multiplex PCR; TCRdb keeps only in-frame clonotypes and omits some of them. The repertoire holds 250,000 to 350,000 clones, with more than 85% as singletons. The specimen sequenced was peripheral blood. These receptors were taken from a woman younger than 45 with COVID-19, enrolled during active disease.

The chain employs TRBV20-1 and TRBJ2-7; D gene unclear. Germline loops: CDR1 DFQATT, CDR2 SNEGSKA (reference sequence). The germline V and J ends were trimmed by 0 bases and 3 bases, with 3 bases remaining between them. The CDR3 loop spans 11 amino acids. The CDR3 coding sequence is TGCAGTGCTAGAGATCTCTACGAGCAGTACTTC. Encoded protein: CSARDLYEQYF.

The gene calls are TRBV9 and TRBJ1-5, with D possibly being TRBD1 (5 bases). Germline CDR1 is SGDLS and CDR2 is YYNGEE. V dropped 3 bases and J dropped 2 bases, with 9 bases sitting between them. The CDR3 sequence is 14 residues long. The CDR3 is CASSAGFGNQPQHF. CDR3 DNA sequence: TGTGCCAGCAGCGCAGGGTTCGGCAATCAGCCCCAGCATTTT.

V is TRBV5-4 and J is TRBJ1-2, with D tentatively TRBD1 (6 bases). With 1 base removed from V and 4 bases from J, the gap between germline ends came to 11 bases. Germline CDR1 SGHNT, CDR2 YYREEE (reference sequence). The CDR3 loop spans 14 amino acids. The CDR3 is CASSLTGQGYGYTF. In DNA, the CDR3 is TGTGCCAGCAGCTTGACAGGGCAGGGCTATGGCTACACCTTC.

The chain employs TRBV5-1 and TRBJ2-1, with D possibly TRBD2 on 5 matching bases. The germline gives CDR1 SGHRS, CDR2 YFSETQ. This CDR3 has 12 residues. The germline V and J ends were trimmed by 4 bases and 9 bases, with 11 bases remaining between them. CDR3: CASSKTNTEQFF. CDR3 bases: TGCGCCAGCAGCAAGACTAATACTGAGCAGTTCTTC. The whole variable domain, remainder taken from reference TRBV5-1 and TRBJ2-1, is KAGVTQTPRYLIKTRGQQVTLSCSPISGHRSVSWYQQTPGQGLQFLFEYFSETQRNKGNFPGRFSGRQFSNSRSEMNVSTLELGDSALYLCASSKTNTEQFFGPGTRLTVL.

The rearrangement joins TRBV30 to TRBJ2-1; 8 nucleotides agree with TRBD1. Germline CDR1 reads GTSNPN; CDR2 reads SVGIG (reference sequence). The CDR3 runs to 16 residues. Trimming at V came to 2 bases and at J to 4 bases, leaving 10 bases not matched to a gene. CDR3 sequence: CAWSSSTGQVYNEQFF. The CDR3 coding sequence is TGTGCCTGGAGTTCCTCCACGGGACAGGTTTACAATGAGCAGTTCTTC.

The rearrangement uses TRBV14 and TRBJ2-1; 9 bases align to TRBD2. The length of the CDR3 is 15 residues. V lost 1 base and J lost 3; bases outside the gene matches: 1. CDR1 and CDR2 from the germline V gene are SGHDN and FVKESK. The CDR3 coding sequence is TGTGCCAGCAGCCAAGTTAGCGGGAGCTACAATGAGCAGTTCTTC. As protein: CASSQVSGSYNEQFF.

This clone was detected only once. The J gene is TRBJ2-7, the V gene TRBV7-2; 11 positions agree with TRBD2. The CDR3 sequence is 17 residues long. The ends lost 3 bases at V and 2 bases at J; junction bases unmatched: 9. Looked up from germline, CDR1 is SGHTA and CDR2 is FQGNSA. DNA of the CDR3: TGTGCCAGCAGCTTGGGGCTTAGCGGGAGGGCGGCCTACGAGCAGTACTTC. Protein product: CASSLGLSGRAAYEQYF.

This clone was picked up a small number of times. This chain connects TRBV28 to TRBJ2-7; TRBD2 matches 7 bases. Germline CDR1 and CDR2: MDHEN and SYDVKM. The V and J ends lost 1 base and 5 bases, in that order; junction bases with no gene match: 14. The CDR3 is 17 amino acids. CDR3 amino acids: CASSLLRYNKGRDEQYF. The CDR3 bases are TGTGCCAGCAGTTTATTGAGGTATAATAAAGGGAGGGACGAGCAGTACTTC.

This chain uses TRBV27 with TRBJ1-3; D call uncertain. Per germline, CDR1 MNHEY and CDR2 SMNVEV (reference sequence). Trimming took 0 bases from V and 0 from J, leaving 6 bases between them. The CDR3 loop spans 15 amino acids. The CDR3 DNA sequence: TGTGCCAGCAGTTTATCTTCGTTCTCTGGAAACACCATATATTTT. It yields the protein CASSLSSFSGNTIYF.

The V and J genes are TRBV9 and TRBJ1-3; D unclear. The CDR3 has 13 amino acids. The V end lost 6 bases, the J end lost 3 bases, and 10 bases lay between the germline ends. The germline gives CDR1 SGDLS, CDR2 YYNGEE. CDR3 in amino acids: CASKPGGGNTIYF. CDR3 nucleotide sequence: TGTGCCAGCAAACCGGGAGGTGGAAACACCATATATTTT.

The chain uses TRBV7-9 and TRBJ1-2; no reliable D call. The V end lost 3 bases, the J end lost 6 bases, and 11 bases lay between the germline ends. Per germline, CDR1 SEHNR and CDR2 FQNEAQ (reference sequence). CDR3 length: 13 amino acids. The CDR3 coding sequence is TGTGCCAGCAGCTTGTCGGGTGGAGATGGCTACACCTTC. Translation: CASSLSGGDGYTF.

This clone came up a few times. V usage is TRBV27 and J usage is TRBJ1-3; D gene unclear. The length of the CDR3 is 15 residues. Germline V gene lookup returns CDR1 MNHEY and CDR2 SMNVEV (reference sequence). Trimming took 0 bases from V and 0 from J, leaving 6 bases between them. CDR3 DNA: TGTGCCAGCAGTTTATCCGGGTTCTCTGGAAACACCATATATTTT. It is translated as CASSLSGFSGNTIYF.

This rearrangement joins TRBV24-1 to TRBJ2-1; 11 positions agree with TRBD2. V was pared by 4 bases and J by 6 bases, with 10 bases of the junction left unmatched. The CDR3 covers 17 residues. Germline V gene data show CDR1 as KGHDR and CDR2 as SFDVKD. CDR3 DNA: TGTGCCACCAGTGACCCTACAAGACTAGCGGGAAGCAATGAGCAGTTCTTC. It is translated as CATSDPTRLAGSNEQFF.

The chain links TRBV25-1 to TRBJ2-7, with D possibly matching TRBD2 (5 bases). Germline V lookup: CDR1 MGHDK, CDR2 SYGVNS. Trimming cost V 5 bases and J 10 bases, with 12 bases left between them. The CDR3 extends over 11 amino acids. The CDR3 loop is CASSHRDQQYF. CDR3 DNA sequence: TGTGCCAGCAGTCACCGGGATCAACAGTACTTC.

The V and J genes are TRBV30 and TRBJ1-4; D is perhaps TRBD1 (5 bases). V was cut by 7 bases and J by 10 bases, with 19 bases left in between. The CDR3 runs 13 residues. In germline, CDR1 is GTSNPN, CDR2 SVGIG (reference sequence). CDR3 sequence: CAYSLGDSAKLFF. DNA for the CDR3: TGTGCCTATAGCCTAGGGGACTCGGCAAAACTGTTTTTT.

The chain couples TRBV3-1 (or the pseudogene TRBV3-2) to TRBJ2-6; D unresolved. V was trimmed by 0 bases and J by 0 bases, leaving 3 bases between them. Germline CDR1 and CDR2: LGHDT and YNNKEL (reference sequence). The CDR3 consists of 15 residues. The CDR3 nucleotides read TGTGCCAGCAGCCAAGACTACTCTGGGGCCAACGTCCTGACTTTC. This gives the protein CASSQDYSGANVLTF.

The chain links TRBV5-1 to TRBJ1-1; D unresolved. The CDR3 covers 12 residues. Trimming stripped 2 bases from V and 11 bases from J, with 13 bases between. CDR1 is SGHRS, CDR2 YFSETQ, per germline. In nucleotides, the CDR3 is TGCGCCAGCAGCTTTGACGGGTCTTTGGCTTTCTTT. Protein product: CASSFDGSLAFF.

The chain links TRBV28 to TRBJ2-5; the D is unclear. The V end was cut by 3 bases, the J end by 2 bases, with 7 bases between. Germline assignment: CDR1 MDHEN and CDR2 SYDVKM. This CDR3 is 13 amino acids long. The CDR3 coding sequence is TGTGCCAGCAGTTTCCGGTTTCAAGAGACCCAGTACTTC. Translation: CASSFRFQETQYF.

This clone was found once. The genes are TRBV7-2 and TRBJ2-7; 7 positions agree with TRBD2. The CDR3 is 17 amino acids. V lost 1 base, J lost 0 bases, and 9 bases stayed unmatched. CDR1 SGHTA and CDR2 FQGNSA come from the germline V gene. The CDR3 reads CASSLVASGRNSYEQYF. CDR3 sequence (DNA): TGTGCCAGCAGCTTAGTCGCTAGCGGACGTAACTCCTACGAGCAGTACTTC.

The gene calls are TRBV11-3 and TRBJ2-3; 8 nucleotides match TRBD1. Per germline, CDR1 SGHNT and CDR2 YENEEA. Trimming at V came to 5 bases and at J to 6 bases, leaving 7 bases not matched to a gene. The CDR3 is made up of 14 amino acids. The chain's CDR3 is CASSPPDRADTQYF. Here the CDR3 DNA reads TGTGCCAGCAGCCCCCCGGACAGGGCGGATACGCAGTATTTT.

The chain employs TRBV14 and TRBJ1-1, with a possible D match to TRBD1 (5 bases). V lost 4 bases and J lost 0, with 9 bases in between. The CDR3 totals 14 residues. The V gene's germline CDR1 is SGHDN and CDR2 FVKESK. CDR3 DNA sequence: TGTGCCAGCAGCCTTACACAGGTGAACACTGAAGCTTTCTTT. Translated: CASSLTQVNTEAFF.

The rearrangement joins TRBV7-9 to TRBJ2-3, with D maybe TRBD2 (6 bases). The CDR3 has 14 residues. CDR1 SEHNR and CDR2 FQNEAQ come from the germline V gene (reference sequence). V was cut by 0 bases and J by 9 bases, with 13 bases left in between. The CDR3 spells CASSLASIRGTQYF. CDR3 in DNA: TGTGCCAGCAGCTTAGCCTCTATACGGGGGACGCAGTATTTT.

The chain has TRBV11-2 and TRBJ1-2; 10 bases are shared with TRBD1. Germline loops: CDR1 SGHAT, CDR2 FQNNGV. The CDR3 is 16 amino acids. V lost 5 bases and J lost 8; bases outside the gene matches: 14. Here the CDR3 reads CASSQELDRGIGGYTF. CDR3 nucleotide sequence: TGTGCCAGCAGCCAGGAGTTGGACAGGGGGATAGGCGGCTACACCTTC.

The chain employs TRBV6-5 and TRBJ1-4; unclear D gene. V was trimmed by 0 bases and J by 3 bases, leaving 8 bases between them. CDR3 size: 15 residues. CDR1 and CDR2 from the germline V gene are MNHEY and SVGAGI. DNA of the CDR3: TGTGCCAGCAGTTACTCGGCGGGGTCTAATGAAAAACTGTTTTTT. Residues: CASSYSAGSNEKLFF.

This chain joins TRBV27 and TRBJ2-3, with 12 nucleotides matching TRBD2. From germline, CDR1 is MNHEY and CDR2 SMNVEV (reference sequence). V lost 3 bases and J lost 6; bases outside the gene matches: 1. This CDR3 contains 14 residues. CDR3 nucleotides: TGTGCCAGCAGTTTTCTAGCGGGAGGGGATACGCAGTATTTT. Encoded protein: CASSFLAGGDTQYF.

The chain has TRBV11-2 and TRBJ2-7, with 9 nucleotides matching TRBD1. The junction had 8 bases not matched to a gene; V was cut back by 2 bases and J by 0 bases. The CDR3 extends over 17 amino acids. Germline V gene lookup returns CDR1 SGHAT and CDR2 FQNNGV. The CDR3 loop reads CASSLYRGPKSSYEQYF. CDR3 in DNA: TGTGCCAGCAGCTTATACAGGGGGCCTAAGAGCTCCTACGAGCAGTACTTC.

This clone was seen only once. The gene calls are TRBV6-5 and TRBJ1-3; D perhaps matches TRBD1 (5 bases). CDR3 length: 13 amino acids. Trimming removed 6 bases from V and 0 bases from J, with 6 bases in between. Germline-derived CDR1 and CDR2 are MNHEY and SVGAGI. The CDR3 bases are TGTGCCAGCAGACAGGACTCTGGAAACACCATATATTTT. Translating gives CASRQDSGNTIYF.

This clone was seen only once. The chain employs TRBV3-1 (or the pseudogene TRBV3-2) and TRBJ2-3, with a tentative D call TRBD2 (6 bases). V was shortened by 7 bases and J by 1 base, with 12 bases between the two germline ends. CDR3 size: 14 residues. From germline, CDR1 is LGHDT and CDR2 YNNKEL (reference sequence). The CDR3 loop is CASNGAGGTDTQYF. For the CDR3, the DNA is TGTGCCAGCAATGGAGCGGGCGGCACAGATACGCAGTATTTT.

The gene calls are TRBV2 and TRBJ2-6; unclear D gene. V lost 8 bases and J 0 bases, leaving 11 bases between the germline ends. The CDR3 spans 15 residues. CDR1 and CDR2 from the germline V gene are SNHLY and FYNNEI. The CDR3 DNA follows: TGTGCCAGCTCTGAGTCTCGCTCTGGGGCCAACGTCCTGACTTTC. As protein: CASSESRSGANVLTF.

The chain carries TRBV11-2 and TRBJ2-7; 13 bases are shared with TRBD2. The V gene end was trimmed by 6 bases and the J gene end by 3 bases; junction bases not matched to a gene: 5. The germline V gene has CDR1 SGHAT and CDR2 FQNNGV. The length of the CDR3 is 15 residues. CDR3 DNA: TGTGCCAGCAGTCTGGGGACTAGCGGGATCTACGAGCAGTACTTC. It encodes CASSLGTSGIYEQYF.

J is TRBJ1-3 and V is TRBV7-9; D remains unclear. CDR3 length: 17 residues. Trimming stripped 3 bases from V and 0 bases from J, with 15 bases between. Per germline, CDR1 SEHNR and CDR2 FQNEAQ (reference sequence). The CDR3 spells CASSFQYSDYSGNTIYF. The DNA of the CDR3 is TGTGCCAGCAGCTTTCAGTACAGTGATTACTCTGGAAACACCATATATTTT.